A single sample gave rise to the 28 T cell receptor beta chains below, sequenced in a study of blood T cells in healthy people across ages. A second PCR, run for about 6 to 11 cycles, used a sample-barcoded 5' primer plus a J-beta primer mix. TCRdb called the 5' RACE reads again in MiXCR, with one record for every CDR3 protein. Of around 1,500,000 distinct CDR3 sequences listed, 42% are singletons. Material: blood. Receptors originate from a woman between 18 and 30 years old in good health.

The V call is TRBV7-2, the J call TRBJ1-4; D is undetermined. The CDR3 length is 15 residues. The V gene's germline CDR1 is SGHTA and CDR2 FQGNSA. V was clipped by 2 bases and J by 0 bases, with 7 bases between them. CDR3 in DNA: TGTGCCAGCAGCTTACCCTGGGCAACTAATGAAAAACTGTTTTTT. Translation: CASSLPWATNEKLFF.

This sequence joins TRBV6-5 and TRBJ1-2, with a tentative D call TRBD1 (6 bases). This CDR3 region has 13 residues. Trimming shortened V by 4 bases and J by 4 bases, and 10 bases separated the two germline ends. CDR1 and CDR2 (germline): MNHEY, SVGAGI. CDR3: CASSFGQPYGYTF. The CDR3 DNA follows: TGTGCCAGCAGTTTCGGACAGCCCTATGGCTACACCTTC.

The chain uses TRBV12-3 or TRBV12-4 and TRBJ2-7; D is possibly TRBD2 (5 bases). Trimming removed 7 bases at V and 6 bases at J, with 22 bases between. The CDR3 is 15 amino acids. Written as DNA, the CDR3 is TGTGCCAGCAATAGCGCCTGGCAGGTTAGCGCCGAGCAGTACTTC. Amino acid sequence: CASNSAWQVSAEQYF.

The table lists this clonotype with a few counts. This chain links TRBV27 with TRBJ1-1; D might be TRBD1 (5 bases). The CDR3 covers 13 residues. Germline lookup yields CDR1 MNHEY and CDR2 SMNVEV (reference sequence). Trimming cost V 6 bases and J 8 bases, with 16 bases left between them. The CDR3 DNA is TGTGCCAGCAGCCCTGGGGGTCTCATGGAAGCTTTCTTT. It translates to CASSPGGLMEAFF.

This chain uses TRBV20-1 with TRBJ2-1, with D perhaps TRBD2 (6 bases). The V and J ends lost 3 bases and 4 bases respectively, with 16 bases between them. Germline loops: CDR1 DFQATT, CDR2 SNEGSKA (reference sequence). The CDR3 contains 15 residues. The CDR3 here is CSARGGRAPYNEQFF. The CDR3 DNA is TGCAGTGCTAGGGGGGGACGAGCGCCGTACAATGAGCAGTTCTTC.

The chain couples TRBV5-1 to TRBJ2-1; 8 bases agree with TRBD2. The CDR3 covers 18 residues. Germline trimming cut 0 bases from V and 5 bases from J; bases unmatched to any gene: 13. Germline values: CDR1 SGHRS, CDR2 YFSETQ. CDR3 in amino acids: CASSLDSFGGAGHNEQFF. The DNA for the CDR3 is TGCGCCAGCAGCTTGGACTCCTTCGGGGGGGCAGGCCACAATGAGCAGTTCTTC.

This chain joins TRBV4-2 and TRBJ2-3; D is undetermined. There are 13 residues in the CDR3. The germline gives CDR1 LGHNA, CDR2 YNFKEQ. V lost 2 bases and J 10 bases, leaving 13 bases between the germline ends. The CDR3 DNA follows: TGTGCCAGCAGCCAACCCAGTAGTTCAGCGCAGTATTTT. Amino acid sequence: CASSQPSSSAQYF.

The V call is TRBV29-1, the J call TRBJ1-2, with 12 bases fitting TRBD1. The germline gives CDR1 SQVTM, CDR2 ANQGSEA. Losses at the gene ends were 4 bases for V and 9 bases for J; bases not matched to a gene: 12. This CDR3 spans 15 amino acids. The CDR3 nucleotides are TGCAGCGTTGTCCGGGACAGGGGGCGCCTATGGAGCTACACCTTC. It encodes CSVVRDRGRLWSYTF.

The chain links TRBV7-9 to TRBJ2-7, with D possibly being TRBD1 (7 bases). Germline V gene lookup returns CDR1 SEHNR and CDR2 FQNEAQ (reference sequence). The germline V and J ends were trimmed by 5 bases and 2 bases, with 13 bases remaining between them. The CDR3 runs 14 residues. The CDR3 DNA reads as TGTGCCAGCAGCATGACAGGGAGGCCCTACGAGCAGTACTTC. Its protein is CASSMTGRPYEQYF.

This clonotype was seen a handful of times. This chain joins TRBV20-1 and TRBJ2-4; D is possibly TRBD2 (5 bases). The DNA matches TRBJ2-5 better at its end, which makes the J call doubtful. The CDR3 covers 14 residues. CDR1 and CDR2 (germline): DFQATT, SNEGSKA (reference sequence). CDR3 in DNA: TGCAGTGCTAGGGGCGGACCCAGAGGGGAGACCCAGTACTTC. It encodes CSARGGPRGETQYF.

This rearrangement joins TRBV29-1 to TRBJ2-7; 10 bases align to TRBD1. V lost 5 bases, J lost 7 bases, and 11 bases stayed unmatched. The CDR3 is 14 amino acids. CDR1 and CDR2 from the germline V gene are SQVTM and ANQGSEA. The CDR3 is CSVRLGDRGLEQYF. In nucleotides, the CDR3 is TGCAGCGTTCGGCTCGGTGACAGGGGGCTAGAGCAGTACTTC.

This clonotype was seen only a few times. The chain combines TRBV7-8 with TRBJ2-3, with D perhaps TRBD1 or TRBD2 (5 bases each). Germline CDR1 reads SGHVS; CDR2 reads FQNEAQ. Trimming removed 1 base at V and 8 bases at J, with 13 bases between. This CDR3 has 14 residues. The CDR3 region has the DNA TGTGCCAGCAGCTTAGGGGGACGGCAGGCTACGCAGTATTTT. Translated: CASSLGGRQATQYF. The full variable domain, with the rest looked up from reference TRBV7-8 and TRBJ2-3, is GAGVSQSPRYKVAKRGQDVALRCDPISGHVSLFWYQQALGQGPEFLTYFQNEAQLDKSGLPSDRFFAERPEGSVSTLKIQRTQQEDSAVYLCASSLGGRQATQYFGPGTRLTVL.

This clonotype occurred a few times. The chain couples TRBV20-1 to TRBJ2-3; TRBD2 agrees at 10 bases. The CDR3 consists of 17 residues. The germline gives CDR1 DFQATT, CDR2 SNEGSKA (reference sequence). The trim removed 1 base at V and 3 bases at J, leaving 10 bases unmatched. The CDR3 reads CSARGLAGALDTDTQYF. Written as DNA, the CDR3 is TGCAGTGCTAGAGGTCTAGCGGGGGCCCTGGATACAGATACGCAGTATTTT.

V is TRBV12-3 or TRBV12-4 and J is TRBJ2-1; a possible D gene is TRBD1 (5 bases). The CDR3 has 12 amino acids. V was trimmed by 6 bases and J by 10 bases, leaving 13 bases between them. The chain's CDR3 is CASRPPAGEQFF. The CDR3 DNA reads TGTGCCAGCAGGCCGCCAGCAGGGGAGCAGTTCTTC.

DNA for the CDR3: TGTGCCAGCAGGGCAGGGTCAACAGACAATGAGCAGTTCTTC. Translated, it gives CASRAGSTDNEQFF. This sequence joins TRBV2 and TRBJ2-1; a weak D match, TRBD1 (5 bases). The V gene lost 6 bases and the J gene lost 5 bases, with 14 bases spanning the gap. This CDR3 region has 14 residues. CDR1 is SNHLY, CDR2 FYNNEI, per germline.

The rearrangement joins TRBV5-1 to TRBJ1-5; D is possibly TRBD1 (5 bases). Trimming cost V 4 bases and J 1 base, with 12 bases left between them. The CDR3 is 15 amino acids. CDR1 SGHRS and CDR2 YFSETQ come from the germline V gene. The CDR3 sequence: CASSPTGASNQPQHF. In DNA, the CDR3 is TGCGCCAGCAGCCCTACAGGAGCCAGCAATCAGCCCCAGCATTTT.

This clonotype was detected a few times. V and J are TRBV20-1 and TRBJ1-1; D is ambiguous. Germline assignment: CDR1 DFQATT and CDR2 SNEGSKA (reference sequence). The CDR3 runs 13 residues. V was trimmed by 6 bases and J by 6 bases, leaving 17 bases between them. DNA of the CDR3: TGCAGTGCGCACGAGTCTGCCGGGGCTGAAGCTTTCTTT. Its protein is CSAHESAGAEAFF.

In this sample, this clonotype turned up many times. J is TRBJ1-2 and V is TRBV14; no clear D gene. CDR3 length equals 14 residues. Germline CDR1 reads SGHDN; CDR2 reads FVKESK. V lost 3 bases and J 7 bases, leaving 15 bases between the germline ends. CDR3 protein: CASSHGTALGGYTF. The CDR3 bases are TGTGCCAGCAGCCACGGTACGGCCCTCGGTGGCTACACCTTC.

The rearrangement uses TRBV28 and TRBJ2-5; 10 bases line up with TRBD1. This CDR3 contains 14 residues. From germline, CDR1 is MDHEN and CDR2 SYDVKM. The junction had 6 bases not matched to a gene; V was cut back by 6 bases and J by 5 bases. DNA for the CDR3: TGTGCCAGCAGCCGAGAGACAGGGGGCGAGACCCAGTACTTC. Translated: CASSRETGGETQYF.

CDR3 nucleotide sequence: TGTGCCAGCAGACCCACCGACCGGCGCGCAGATACGCAGTATTTT. Protein: CASRPTDRRADTQYF. The gene calls are TRBV6-5 and TRBJ2-3; D unresolved. CDR1 and CDR2 from the germline V gene are MNHEY and SVGAGI. The CDR3 sequence is 15 residues long. V gave up 6 bases and J gave up 4 bases, with 17 bases separating them.

This clonotype was recorded a few times. The rearrangement uses TRBV2 and TRBJ2-7, with D uncertain. The V and J ends lost 4 bases and 4 bases respectively, with 8 bases between them. The germline V gene encodes CDR1 SNHLY and CDR2 FYNNEI. This CDR3 has 12 residues. The CDR3 is CASSGGKYEQYF. CDR3 nucleotides: TGTGCCAGCAGTGGTGGGAAGTACGAGCAGTACTTC.

This clonotype turned up a few times. The chain couples TRBV7-9 to TRBJ2-3; unclear D gene. With 0 bases removed from V and 1 base from J, the gap between germline ends came to 11 bases. This CDR3 comprises 16 residues. Germline CDR1 and CDR2: SEHNR and FQNEAQ (reference sequence). The CDR3 nucleotides read TGTGCCAGCAGCTTAGCGGTTGGTCGAGGCACAGATACGCAGTATTTT. Its translation: CASSLAVGRGTDTQYF.

The chain joins TRBV2 to TRBJ2-2, with TRBD1 matching over 9 bases. CDR3 length: 15 residues. Unmatched junction bases numbered 8, after V lost 8 bases and J lost 4 bases. The V gene's germline CDR1 is SNHLY and CDR2 FYNNEI. Here the CDR3 DNA reads TGTGCCAGCGCGGGACAGGGCCGTGGCACCGGGGAGCTGTTTTTT. Its protein is CASAGQGRGTGELFF.

A single count supports this clonotype. This chain links TRBV20-1 with TRBJ2-4; 7 bases line up with TRBD2. Germline CDR1 and CDR2: DFQATT and SNEGSKA (reference sequence). V was clipped by 0 bases and J by 4 bases; unmatched bases: 6. The CDR3 loop spans 15 amino acids. The CDR3 reads CSAREKAGVKNIQYF. The CDR3 DNA sequence: TGCAGTGCTAGAGAAAAGGCGGGAGTAAAAAACATTCAGTACTTC.

As concerns this clonotype: The junction does not match germline at one end; this may be a read error. The V gene is TRBV12-3 or TRBV12-4, the J gene TRBJ2-2; D is unclear. There are 13 residues in the CDR3. The CDR3 DNA sequence: TGTGCCAGCAAAGGTTCGAACTCCGGGGAGCTGTTTTTT. Protein: CASKGSNSGELFF.

This clonotype appeared a few times. The chain employs TRBV5-1 and TRBJ2-5, with a possible D match to TRBD2 (6 bases). CDR1 is SGHRS, CDR2 YFSETQ, per germline. V dropped 2 bases and J dropped 6 bases, with 20 bases sitting between them. The CDR3 contains 16 residues. DNA of the CDR3: TGCGCCAGCAGCTTCGACCGTGGGGGGATGTATAAGACCCAGTACTTC. This encodes CASSFDRGGMYKTQYF.

The genes are TRBV6-2 or TRBV6-3 and TRBJ2-1; D is possibly TRBD1 or TRBD2 (5 bases each). The germline V and J ends were trimmed by 7 bases and 13 bases, with 17 bases remaining between them. CDR3 length: 12 amino acids. Germline V lookup: CDR1 MNHEY, CDR2 SVGEGT. The CDR3 bases are TGTGCCAGCACCAAAGGGACGTCCTTCCAGTTCTTC. Its translation is CASTKGTSFQFF.

In its sample, this clonotype was seen a few times. The V and J genes are TRBV10-2 and TRBJ2-7, with 14 bases matching TRBD2. The CDR3 sequence is 14 residues long. The trim removed 7 bases at V and 4 bases at J, leaving 3 bases unmatched. CDR1 is WSHSY, CDR2 SAAADI, per germline. CDR3 loop: CASMGTSGGYEQYF. The CDR3 DNA sequence: TGCGCCAGCATGGGGACTAGCGGGGGTTACGAGCAGTACTTC.